The sample holds a few counts of the clone carrying this TCR beta chain. CDR3 size: 16 residues. V lost 5 bases to trimming and J lost 1 base; unmatched junction nucleotides: 13. Germline-derived CDR1 and CDR2 are DFQATT and SNEGSKA (reference sequence). TCRdb independently ran MiXCR on the RT-PCR reads; one entry per CDR3 protein. The sample includes more than 550,000 distinct CDR3 sequences, 14% seen only once; the top ten take just over 3.5%. Sequenced input: memory CD4+ T cells from blood. The receptor's source is a female donor in good health, serving as a healthy control. The chain has TRBV20-1 and TRBJ2-7; 8 nucleotides align to TRBD2. The CDR3 loop reads CSAQKPGGGISYEQYF. The CDR3 nucleotides are TGCAGTGCTCAAAAGCCGGGAGGGGGGATTTCCTACGAGCAGTACTTC.